These 8 T cell receptor beta chains were sequenced from one sample in a study of blood T cells in healthy people across ages. Combining a sample-barcoded 5' primer with a J-beta primer mix, a second PCR ran for about 7 to 11 cycles. TCRdb reprocessed the 5' RACE reads via MiXCR and lists one record per CDR3 protein. The sample shows approximately 800,000 distinct CDR3 sequences, 25% of them seen only once. The same sample was also studied in work on T cells of mothers and their children.

The sequenced material came from blood. The receptors shown here come from a boy younger than 18 in good health.

This clonotype occurred once. This chain uses TRBV20-1 with TRBJ1-2; possibly TRBD1 for D (6 bases). V lost 3 bases, J lost 5 bases, and 16 bases lay in between. CDR3 length equals 14 residues. Per germline, CDR1 DFQATT and CDR2 SNEGSKA (reference sequence). The CDR3 here is CSARRDKGSYGYTF. As DNA, the CDR3 is TGCAGTGCTAGGCGGGACAAGGGGTCGTATGGCTACACCTTC.

This chain joins TRBV5-6 and TRBJ1-2; TRBD1 matches at 8 bases. Trimming at V came to 0 bases and at J to 6 bases, leaving 4 bases not matched to a gene. The CDR3 loop spans 14 amino acids. CDR1 and CDR2 (germline): SGHDT, YYEEEE. The CDR3 is CASSLGQGIHGYTF. CDR3 sequence (DNA): TGTGCCAGCAGCTTGGGACAGGGGATCCATGGCTACACCTTC.

The chain is built from TRBV20-1 and TRBJ2-4; 7 bases match TRBD1. CDR1 and CDR2 from the germline V gene are DFQATT and SNEGSKA (reference sequence). J gave up 1 base and V 0 bases, and 6 bases lay outside the gene matches. The CDR3 is 16 residues long. The DNA for the CDR3 is TGCAGTGCTAGAGATTATCTACAGGGGGCCAAAAACATTCAGTACTTC. It specifies CSARDYLQGAKNIQYF.

The V and J genes are TRBV20-1 and TRBJ2-3, with TRBD2 as a possible D gene (5 bases). Trimming took 6 bases from V and 4 from J, leaving 8 bases between them. CDR3 length: 11 residues. The germline V gene has CDR1 DFQATT and CDR2 SNEGSKA (reference sequence). The CDR3 coding sequence is TGCAGTGCCGAACTAGCAGATACGCAGTATTTT. This sequence encodes CSAELADTQYF.

This sequence joins TRBV29-1 and TRBJ2-3; D uncertain. Germline CDR1 is SQVTM and CDR2 is ANQGSEA. This CDR3 is 10 amino acids long. Trimming left V 8 bases short and J 2 bases short, with 5 bases between. This CDR3 reads CSSFTDTQYF. In nucleotides, the CDR3 is TGCAGCTCATTCACAGATACGCAGTATTTT.

The rearrangement uses TRBV7-9 and TRBJ2-1; 8 bases are shared with TRBD1. J was trimmed by 3 bases and V by 6 bases; bases with no gene match: 7. The CDR3 covers 15 residues. The V gene's germline CDR1 is SEHNR and CDR2 FQNEAQ (reference sequence). This CDR3 reads CASRRGQGIYNEQFF. The CDR3 bases are TGTGCCAGCAGGCGTGGACAGGGTATCTACAATGAGCAGTTCTTC.

There are a few counts of this clonotype. The chain couples TRBV7-6 to TRBJ2-5; tentatively, D is TRBD2 (6 bases). Trimming took 1 base from V and 5 from J, leaving 20 bases between them. The germline V gene encodes CDR1 SGHVS and CDR2 FNYEAQ. The CDR3 has 17 residues. CDR3 DNA sequence: TGTGCCAGCAGCTTAGAATCGCCGGGACTGTCGGCGGAGACCCAGTACTTC. This sequence encodes CASSLESPGLSAETQYF.

This clonotype was detected a few times. One end of the junction is discordant with germline, which a read error may explain. This chain connects TRBV7-7 to TRBJ2-7; no definite D call. The CDR3 spans 15 residues. In germline, CDR1 is SSHAT, CDR2 FNYEAQ (reference sequence). Here the CDR3 DNA reads TGTGCTAGCAGCTTAGAAGCCGATAGCTCCTACGAGCAGTACTTC. Translation: CASSLEADSSYEQYF.